These 22 T cell receptor beta chains were sequenced from one sample in a study of T-cell reconstitution after alpha-beta-depleted transplantation in children. Unique molecular identifiers were built into the TCRbeta library. TCRdb itself ran the PCR reads through MiXCR, one entry per CDR3 protein. Found here are around 270,000 distinct CDR3 sequences, 10% of them singletons; the top ten hold around 7.6%. The source material was PBMCs, sampled before TCRalphabeta/CD19-depleted stem cell transplant. Every receptor here comes from a boy under two years old with acute myeloid leukemia, due to receive a stem cell transplant.

CDR3 protein: CASSTGGFSNYGYTF. The CDR3 DNA sequence: TGTGCCAGCAGCACGGGGGGCTTCTCTAACTATGGCTACACCTTC. The chain uses TRBV7-9 and TRBJ1-2; maybe TRBD1 (6 bases). The CDR3 totals 15 residues. Trimming stripped 5 bases from V and 0 bases from J, with 13 bases between. Looked up from germline, CDR1 is SEHNR and CDR2 is FQNEAQ (reference sequence).

The genes are TRBV29-1 and TRBJ2-2; D possibly corresponds to TRBD2 (7 bases). CDR1 is SQVTM and CDR2 is ANQGSEA in the germline V gene. This CDR3 is 13 amino acids long. V gave up 3 bases and J gave up 5 bases, with 10 bases separating them. This CDR3 reads CSVDRGATGELFF. The CDR3 nucleotides are TGCAGCGTTGATCGGGGGGCAACCGGGGAGCTGTTTTTT.

This clonotype was seen many times. This sequence joins TRBV7-2 and TRBJ1-1, with 8 bases lining up with TRBD1. Germline V gene data show CDR1 as SGHTA and CDR2 as FQGNSA. The CDR3 sequence is 16 residues long. With V trimmed by 2 bases and J by 5 bases, 10 bases remained unmatched. CDR3 sequence: CASSLLDRVVTTEAFF. The CDR3 coding sequence is TGTGCCAGCAGCTTATTGGACAGGGTCGTCACAACTGAAGCTTTCTTT.

This clonotype has just a few counts. This sequence joins TRBV7-3 and TRBJ2-3, with a possible D match to TRBD2 (6 bases). The CDR3 loop spans 16 amino acids. V was trimmed by 5 bases and J by 1 base, leaving 16 bases between them. Looked up from germline, CDR1 is SGHTA and CDR2 is FQGTGA. Written as DNA, the CDR3 is TGTGCCAGCAGCCCTCTTTGGGCGGGACGCACAGATACGCAGTATTTT. This sequence encodes CASSPLWAGRTDTQYF. The full variable domain, in which reference TRBV7-3 and TRBJ2-3 provide the parts outside the CDR3, is GAGVSQTPSNKVTEKGKYVELRCDPISGHTALYWYRQSLGQGPEFLIYFQGTGAADDSGLPNDRFFAVRPEGSVSTLKIQRTERGDSAVYLCASSPLWAGRTDTQYFGPGTRLTVL.

The chain couples TRBV7-2 to TRBJ2-7; 7 bases are a match to TRBD2. V shed 1 base and J 3 bases; nucleotides not matched to a gene: 12. CDR1 is SGHTA, CDR2 FQGNSA, per germline. This CDR3 comprises 17 residues. CDR3 coding DNA: TGTGCCAGCAGCTTAGGGCTAGCGGCAGCGGGTTTCTACGAGCAGTACTTC. Translated, it gives CASSLGLAAAGFYEQYF.

The sample holds a few counts of this clonotype. A read error may produce the germline difference seen at one junction end. Here the CDR3 reads CASSLGPRAYNDQFF. The CDR3, as DNA: TGTGCCAGCAGCTTAGGTCCCAGGGCCTACAATGATCAGTTCTTC. The chain uses TRBV11-2 and TRBJ2-1; D is possibly TRBD1 (5 bases). The CDR3 has 15 amino acids. The germline CDR1 and CDR2 sequences are SGHAT and FQNNGV.

The table lists this clonotype with many counts. V is TRBV20-1 and J is TRBJ2-7; D may correspond to TRBD1 or TRBD2 (5 bases each). Deletions cut 8 bases from V and 2 bases from J, with 19 bases between. Looked up from germline, CDR1 is DFQATT and CDR2 is SNEGSKA (reference sequence). This CDR3 region has 14 residues. The CDR3 DNA reads as TGCAGTATCGGCGAGGGGCCCCTAACCTACGAGCAGTACTTC. Amino acid sequence: CSIGEGPLTYEQYF.

The sample holds many counts of this clonotype. V gene TRBV4-3 combines with J gene TRBJ2-7; 11 bases line up with TRBD2. The germline V gene encodes CDR1 LGHNA and CDR2 YSLEER. V gave up 4 bases and J gave up 3 bases; unmatched junction bases: 14. The CDR3 spans 18 residues. The CDR3 loop is CASSLAHGTSGRYYEQYF. CDR3 bases: TGCGCCAGCAGCCTTGCCCACGGGACTAGCGGACGCTACTACGAGCAGTACTTC.

The genes are TRBV7-9 and TRBJ2-5; 8 nucleotides agree with TRBD2. The V segment lost 2 bases and the J segment 5 bases; nucleotides outside the gene matches: 7. This CDR3 region has 15 residues. The germline V gene has CDR1 SEHNR and CDR2 FQNEAQ (reference sequence). The CDR3 DNA follows: TGTGCCAGCAGCTTATTACGGGGGGGCCCGGAGACCCAGTACTTC. This gives the protein CASSLLRGGPETQYF.

This clonotype is classed as medium-sized. This chain connects TRBV7-2 to TRBJ1-5; D is undetermined. Trimming pared 5 bases from V and 3 bases from J, leaving 14 bases between. The CDR3 is 15 amino acids. Germline loops: CDR1 SGHTA, CDR2 FQGNSA. Here the CDR3 reads CASSLPGRVNQPQHF. CDR3 DNA sequence: TGTGCCAGCAGCCTCCCCGGGAGGGTCAATCAGCCCCAGCATTTT. Full variable domain (remainder filled in from reference TRBV7-2 and TRBJ1-5): GAGVSQSPSNKVTEKGKDVELRCDPISGHTALYWYRQSLGQGLEFLIYFQGNSAPDKSGLPSDRFSAERTGGSVSTLTIQRTQQEDSAVYLCASSLPGRVNQPQHFGDGTRLSIL.

This clonotype was recorded many times. This sequence joins TRBV29-1 and TRBJ1-2; D might be TRBD1 (5 bases). The CDR3 is 13 amino acids. With 4 bases removed from V and 7 bases from J, the gap between germline ends came to 16 bases. Germline V gives CDR1 SQVTM, CDR2 ANQGSEA. CDR3 sequence reads: CSVVGALVSGYTF. The CDR3 DNA is TGCAGCGTTGTAGGGGCCCTAGTCTCTGGCTACACCTTC.

This clonotype was counted between two and nine times. This chain uses TRBV11-2 with TRBJ1-2; D gene unclear. The germline V gene has CDR1 SGHAT and CDR2 FQNNGV. The V gene lost 3 bases and the J gene lost 6 bases, with 2 bases spanning the gap. The CDR3 spans 10 residues. This CDR3 reads CASSLDGYTF. The CDR3 DNA reads TGTGCCAGCAGCTTGGATGGCTACACCTTC.

There are many counts of this clonotype. The chain has TRBV20-1 and TRBJ1-5; 11 bases agree with TRBD1. Germline-derived CDR1 and CDR2 are DFQATT and SNEGSKA (reference sequence). Trimming cost V 6 bases and J 4 bases; bases outside gene matches: 5. The CDR3 length is 14 residues. CDR3 amino acids: CSANGDRGNQPQHF. The DNA for the CDR3 is TGCAGTGCCAATGGGGACAGGGGGAATCAGCCCCAGCATTTT.

V and J are TRBV18 and TRBJ2-1; 8 nucleotides line up with TRBD2. Trimming cost V 2 bases and J 3 bases; bases outside gene matches: 9. The CDR3 runs 17 residues. Germline V CDR1 and CDR2: KGHSH, LQKENI. The chain's CDR3 is CASSPRWLAGSYNEQFF. As DNA, the CDR3 is TGTGCCAGCTCACCAAGATGGCTAGCGGGTAGCTACAATGAGCAGTTCTTC.

This clonotype occurred many times. The chain recombines TRBV5-1 with TRBJ2-1; 8 bases line up with TRBD2. The CDR3 sequence is 17 residues long. The trim removed 7 bases at V and 3 bases at J, leaving 15 bases unmatched. CDR1 is SGHRS and CDR2 is YFSETQ in the germline V gene. CDR3 sequence (DNA): TGCGCCAGCCGACCCCGGCGGGGGGCCGTGATCTACAATGAGCAGTTCTTC. This encodes CASRPRRGAVIYNEQFF. Variable domain in full (rest from reference TRBV5-1 and TRBJ2-1): KAGVTQTPRYLIKTRGQQVTLSCSPISGHRSVSWYQQTPGQGLQFLFEYFSETQRNKGNFPGRFSGRQFSNSRSEMNVSTLELGDSALYLCASRPRRGAVIYNEQFFGPGTRLTVL.

In its sample, this clonotype was seen many times. V gene TRBV10-3 combines with J gene TRBJ2-7; a possible D gene is TRBD2 (5 bases). The germline CDR1 and CDR2 sequences are ENHRY and SYGVKD. The CDR3 length is 14 residues. V lost 0 bases and J lost 0, with 6 bases in between. CDR3 sequence reads: CAISESGISYEQYF. CDR3 bases: TGTGCCATCAGTGAGTCCGGGATCTCCTACGAGCAGTACTTC.

This clonotype showed up many times. V gene TRBV13 combines with J gene TRBJ2-7, with 9 positions matching TRBD2. J was trimmed by 7 bases and V by 0 bases; bases with no gene match: 10. CDR1 is PRHDT and CDR2 is FYEKMQ in the germline V gene (reference sequence). CDR3 length equals 16 residues. CDR3 nucleotides: TGTGCCAGCAGCTTAGGCCAGGTAGCGGGAGCGGGGGAGCAGTACTTC. This codes for CASSLGQVAGAGEQYF. Supplemented by reference TRBV13 and TRBJ2-7, the full variable domain reads AAGVIQSPRHLIKEKRETATLKCYPIPRHDTVYWYQQGPGQDPQFLISFYEKMQSDKGSIPDRFSAQQFSDYHSELNMSSLELGDSALYFCASSLGQVAGAGEQYFGPGTRLTVT.

There are many counts of this clonotype. The V gene is TRBV20-1, the J gene TRBJ2-1, with D perhaps matching TRBD1 or TRBD2 (5 bases each). The CDR3 is 11 amino acids. The germline V and J ends were trimmed by 8 bases and 9 bases, with 14 bases remaining between them. Germline-derived CDR1 and CDR2 are DFQATT and SNEGSKA (reference sequence). CDR3 residues: CSPGPRGEQFF. The CDR3 DNA sequence: TGCAGTCCGGGACCCCGGGGTGAGCAGTTCTTC.

This clonotype occurred many times. The rearrangement links TRBV24-1 to TRBJ2-7; D gene unclear. This CDR3 spans 12 amino acids. CDR1 KGHDR and CDR2 SFDVKD come from the germline V gene. Trimming shortened V by 7 bases and J by 5 bases, and 11 bases separated the two germline ends. CDR3 in DNA: TGTGCCACCAGGGGGAATGGCCACGAGCAGTACTTC. It is translated as CATRGNGHEQYF.

This clonotype has ten or more counts. This sequence joins TRBV27 and TRBJ1-1; 7 bases match TRBD1. This CDR3 spans 13 amino acids. The V segment lost 7 bases and the J segment 4 bases; nucleotides outside the gene matches: 6. In germline, CDR1 is MNHEY, CDR2 SMNVEV (reference sequence). The CDR3 sequence: CASTATGTTEAFF. The DNA of the CDR3 is TGTGCCAGCACCGCGACAGGGACCACTGAAGCTTTCTTT.

This clonotype was counted ten times or more. The chain couples TRBV19 to TRBJ2-3; 9 nucleotides agree with TRBD2. From germline, CDR1 is LNHDA and CDR2 SQIVND (reference sequence). V gave up 3 bases and J gave up 6 bases; unmatched junction bases: 10. The CDR3 has 16 amino acids. The CDR3 region is CASSIGAGGREDTQYF. CDR3 sequence (DNA): TGTGCCAGTAGTATCGGAGCGGGAGGAAGAGAGGATACGCAGTATTTT. Drawing the rest from reference TRBV19 and TRBJ2-3, the complete variable domain is DGGITQSPKYLFRKEGQNVTLSCEQNLNHDAMYWYRQDPGQGLRLIYYSQIVNDFQKGDIAEGYSVSREKKESFPLTVTSAQKNPTAFYLCASSIGAGGREDTQYFGPGTRLTVL.

This clonotype has a count of ten or more. The rearrangement uses TRBV20-1 and TRBJ2-3, with 14 bases aligning to TRBD2. CDR3 length: 19 amino acids. The trim removed 5 bases at V and 2 bases at J, leaving 15 bases unmatched. The germline gives CDR1 DFQATT, CDR2 SNEGSKA (reference sequence). CDR3 nucleotide sequence: TGCAGTGCTTCCTCCGGGACTAGCGGGGGCCCAATCTTCACAGATACGCAGTATTTT. Encoded protein: CSASSGTSGGPIFTDTQYF.